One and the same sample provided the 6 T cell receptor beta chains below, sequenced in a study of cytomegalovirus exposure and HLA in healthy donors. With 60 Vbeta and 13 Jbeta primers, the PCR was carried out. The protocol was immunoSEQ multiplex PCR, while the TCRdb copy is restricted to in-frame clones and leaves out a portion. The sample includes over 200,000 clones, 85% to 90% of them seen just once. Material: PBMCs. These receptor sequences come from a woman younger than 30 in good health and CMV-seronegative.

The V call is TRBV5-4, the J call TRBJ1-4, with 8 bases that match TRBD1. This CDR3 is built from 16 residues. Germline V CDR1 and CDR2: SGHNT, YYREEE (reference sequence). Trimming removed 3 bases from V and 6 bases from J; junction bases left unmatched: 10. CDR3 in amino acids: CASSSGQGGVDEKLFF. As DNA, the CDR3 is TGTGCCAGCAGCTCAGGACAGGGCGGGGTGGATGAAAAACTGTTTTTT.

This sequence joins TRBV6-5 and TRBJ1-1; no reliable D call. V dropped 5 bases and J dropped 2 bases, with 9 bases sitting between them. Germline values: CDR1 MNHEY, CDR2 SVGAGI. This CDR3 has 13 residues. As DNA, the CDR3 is TGTGCCAGCAGTCTTAGTATAAACACTGAAGCTTTCTTT. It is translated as CASSLSINTEAFF.

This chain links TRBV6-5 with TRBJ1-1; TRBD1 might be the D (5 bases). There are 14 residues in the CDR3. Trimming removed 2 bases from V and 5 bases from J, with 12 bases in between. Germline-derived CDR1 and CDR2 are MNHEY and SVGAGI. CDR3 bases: TGTGCCAGCAGTTACCGGGGGACTGTGACTGAAGCTTTCTTT. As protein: CASSYRGTVTEAFF.

The DNA for the CDR3 is TGTGCCAGCAGCTTCCCCCGCGCAGGGCGGGAGGGATACGAGCAGTACTTC. It is translated as CASSFPRAGREGYEQYF. This chain uses TRBV7-3 with TRBJ2-7, with 9 bases fitting TRBD2. Germline loops: CDR1 SGHTA, CDR2 FQGTGA. This CDR3 comprises 17 residues. V dropped 3 bases and J dropped 4; count of bases not matched to a gene: 13.

CDR3 loop: CASSRTGGHKNIQYF. For the CDR3, the DNA is TGCGCCAGCAGCCGGACAGGGGGCCACAAAAACATTCAGTACTTC. The chain employs TRBV4-3 and TRBJ2-4; TRBD1 matches at 11 bases. Germline V gives CDR1 LGHNA, CDR2 YSLEER. CDR3 length: 15 residues. V lost 4 bases to trimming and J lost 3 bases; unmatched junction nucleotides: 2.

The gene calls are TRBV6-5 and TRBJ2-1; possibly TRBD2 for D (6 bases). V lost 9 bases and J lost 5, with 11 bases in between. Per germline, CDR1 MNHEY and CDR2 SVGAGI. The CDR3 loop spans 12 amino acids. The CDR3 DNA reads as TGTGCCAGTCCCGGGGGAAACAATGAGCAGTTCTTC. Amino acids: CASPGGNNEQFF.